This T cell receptor (beta chain) was sequenced for a study of fetal regulatory T cell absence and autoimmunity (dated by TCRdb to about 2017). Some background on the complete study: Autoimmunity of the exocrine pancreas was seen in the IPEX patients even though clinical diabetes was absent. The investigation overall reported the following: Compared with cord blood, the pancreas TCR compartment showed significant oligoclonal enrichment, and some top clones were enriched more than 90-fold. TRB gene family usage was broadly similar between cord blood and pancreas, resembling published neonatal and adult repertoires. The oligoclonal enrichment was taken as support for antigen-driven autoimmunity in the pancreas before birth in IPEX syndrome.

The V end loses 1 base and the J end loses 11 bases, and a stretch of 10 bases separates them. Including cysteine and phenylalanine, the CDR3 has 13 amino acids. CDR3 DNA is the only sequence kept; it has 39 bases, read in frame from the first base. CDR1 and CDR2 (SGHKS, YYEKEE) derive from the germline V gene (reference sequence). There are a few counts of this clone. Its binding antigen is unknown. No much larger clone exists at a distance of one base, and base qualities are not known. The DNeasy Blood and Tissue Kit was used to extract roughly 1.7-3.2 ug of genomic DNA from either umbilical cord blood or frozen pancreas. On the immunoSEQ human TCRbeta survey platform, TCRbeta CDR3 regions were amplified and barcoded with a two-step multiplex PCR. Illumina instruments were used to sequence the libraries, and IgH from the same samples was sequenced in parallel. Per the source publication's procedure: To remove PCR and sequencing errors, raw reads were filtered against the IMGT V, D, J definitions and then binned using a nearest-neighbor algorithm. Clones were defined as identical nucleotide sequences, and differential abundance between tissues was assessed by per-clone Fisher exact tests with a pFDR threshold of p<0.01. Clones with frequencies too low for statistical inference were excluded by a minimum inclusion filter of 10 in either sample. The immunoSEQ Analyzer was used for pairwise clonal comparisons, and IMGT tools were used to assess gene family usage. Imported from immuneACCESS, the table was reduced by TCRdb to in-frame sequences with V and J called. These copies leave out some clones; in studies compared against another copy, an unresolved V gene accounts for under half, and the cause of the remainder is not known. The V and J calls and clone size come from that table; D and trimming were worked out from the DNA. Present in this sample are some 46,000 clones, about four fifths of which were seen just once. The ten largest clonotypes hold roughly 0.37% of the sample.

The chain joins TRBV5-5 to TRBJ1-6; the D gene is perhaps TRBD1, on 5 matching bases. This TCR was recovered from a newborn boy with IPEX syndrome. Sequencing input: cord blood. The nucleotides read TGTGCCAGCAGCTTGCTTCCGGGGGCACCCCTCCACTTT. Its protein reads: CASSLLPGAPLHF.